This T cell receptor (delta chain) was sequenced during a study of Vδ1+ human thymocytes. Study-wide findings and caveats: Thymic TRG and TRD repertoires appeared highly polyclonal.

Extracted RNA was reverse transcribed into cDNA. The CDR3 regions were amplified by multiplex PCR from V-gene primers to a constant-region primer. TCRdb re-processed the multiplex PCR reads using CATT. The table records 50,000 to 60,000 delta-chain clones, about 14% of them present only once. In regard to this clone: Its antigen is not known.

The CDR3 consists of 21 residues. Germline CDR1 and CDR2: TSWWSYY and QGS. V lost 0 bases and J lost 1; bases outside the gene matches: 17. This TCR was sampled from a girl under two years old who had congenital heart surgery. The rearrangement uses TRDV1 and TRDJ1; 10 nucleotides line up with TRDD3. Sequenced material: Vdelta1+ gamma-delta thymocytes from the thymus. The subset here: FACS-sorted CD3+ TCRalphabeta- TCRVdelta1+ TCRVdelta2- thymocytes. CDR3 in DNA: TGTGCTCTTGGGGAACTAATTGGCCAGGGTCGGGGGATACGTCGCACCGATAAACTCATCTTT. This sequence encodes CALGELIGQGRGIRRTDKLIF.